These 5 T cell receptor beta chains were all obtained from the same sample, sequenced in a study of blood T cell repertoires in COVID-19. Produced via immunoSEQ multiplex PCR; TCRdb's table is partial and in-frame only. The sample contains 100,000 or so clones, 84% of which appear only once. The sequenced sample consisted of peripheral blood. Receptor source: a man between 65 and 79 years old with active or convalescent COVID-19.

The rearrangement uses TRBV5-1 and TRBJ2-1; 11 nucleotides line up with TRBD2. Germline CDR1 SGHRS, CDR2 YFSETQ. The CDR3 is 15 amino acids. V shed 0 bases, J shed 9 bases, and the junction held 5 bases outside the gene matches. The CDR3 loop reads CASSLGSGGAIEQFF. DNA for the CDR3: TGCGCCAGCAGCTTGGGTAGCGGGGGGGCGATTGAGCAGTTCTTC.

The chain is built from TRBV5-4 and TRBJ1-6; 7 nucleotides match TRBD1. CDR3 length equals 15 residues. Germline V gene lookup returns CDR1 SGHNT and CDR2 YYREEE (reference sequence). Trimming removed 4 bases from V and 7 bases from J; junction bases left unmatched: 8. CDR3 in DNA: TGTGCCAGCAGCCCAGACAGGGCCGGAAATTCACCCCTCCACTTT. This encodes CASSPDRAGNSPLHF.

The chain has TRBV19 and TRBJ1-4; D may be TRBD1 (5 bases). CDR3 length equals 15 residues. V was cut by 6 bases and J by 3 bases, with 14 bases left in between. CDR1 and CDR2 from the germline V gene are LNHDA and SQIVND (reference sequence). For the CDR3, the DNA is TGTGCCAGTAGCGTCTTCGGGGGTGCTAATGAAAAACTGTTTTTT. It encodes CASSVFGGANEKLFF.

The genes are TRBV5-4 and TRBJ2-7, with D maybe TRBD2 (5 bases). This CDR3 spans 11 amino acids. Trimming removed 10 bases at V and 3 bases at J, with 11 bases between. Per germline, CDR1 SGHNT and CDR2 YYREEE (reference sequence). Here the CDR3 DNA reads TGTGCCTCCCCCCGGGGCTACGAGCAGTACTTC. Its translation is CASPRGYEQYF.

The chain couples TRBV19 to TRBJ1-1; D gene uncertain. The CDR3 sequence is 12 residues long. Trimming shortened V by 5 bases and J by 5 bases, and 9 bases separated the two germline ends. Germline lookup yields CDR1 LNHDA and CDR2 SQIVND (reference sequence). The CDR3 DNA sequence: TGTGCCAGTAGTGAAAAGAGGACTGAAGCTTTCTTT. This codes for CASSEKRTEAFF.